This T cell receptor (beta chain) was found in a study of T cell changes during pregnancy in multiple sclerosis. Using immunoSEQ multiplex PCR, the repertoire was profiled, and TCRdb retains in-frame clones only, with some absent. The sample records about 28,000 clones, under 95% being singletons. Germline V gene lookup returns CDR1 SEHNR and CDR2 FQNEAQ (reference sequence). This CDR3 region has 16 residues. Trimming cost V 7 bases and J 0 bases, with 17 bases left between them. The genes are TRBV7-9 and TRBJ2-3, with D perhaps matching TRBD1 (7 bases). The sequence was obtained from a female donor in good health, enrolled as a control in a pregnancy study. The sample in question was peripheral blood, obtained in the first trimester of pregnancy. The CDR3: CASTWGDSPSTDTQYF. The CDR3 DNA reads as TGTGCCAGCACCTGGGGGGACAGCCCTAGCACAGATACGCAGTATTTT.